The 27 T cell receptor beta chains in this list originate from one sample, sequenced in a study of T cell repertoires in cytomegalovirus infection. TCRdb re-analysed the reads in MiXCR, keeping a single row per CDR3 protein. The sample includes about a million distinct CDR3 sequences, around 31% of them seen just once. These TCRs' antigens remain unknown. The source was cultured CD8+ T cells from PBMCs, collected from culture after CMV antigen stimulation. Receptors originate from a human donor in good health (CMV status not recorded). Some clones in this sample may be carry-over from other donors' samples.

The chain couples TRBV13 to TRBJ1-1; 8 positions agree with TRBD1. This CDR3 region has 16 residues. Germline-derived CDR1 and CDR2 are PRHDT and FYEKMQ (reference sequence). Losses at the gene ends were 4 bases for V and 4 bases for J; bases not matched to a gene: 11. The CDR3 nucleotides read TGTGCCAGCAGCTCTGTCCAACAGGGGGGATTCACTGAAGCTTTCTTT. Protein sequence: CASSSVQQGGFTEAFF.

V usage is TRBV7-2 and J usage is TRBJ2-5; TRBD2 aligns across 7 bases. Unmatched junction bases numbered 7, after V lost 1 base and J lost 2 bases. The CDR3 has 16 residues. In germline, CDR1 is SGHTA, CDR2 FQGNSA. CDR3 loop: CASSLVGLAAQETQYF. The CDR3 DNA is TGTGCCAGCAGCTTAGTGGGGCTAGCGGCTCAAGAGACCCAGTACTTC.

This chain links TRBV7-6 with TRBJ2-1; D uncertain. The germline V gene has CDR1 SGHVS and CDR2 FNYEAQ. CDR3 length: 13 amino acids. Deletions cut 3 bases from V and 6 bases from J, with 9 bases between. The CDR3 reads CASSLRIPNEQFF. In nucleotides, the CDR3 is TGTGCCAGCAGCTTGAGGATTCCCAATGAGCAGTTCTTC.

This CDR3 reads CSARSRAGLLKETQYF. The CDR3 DNA reads as TGCAGTGCTAGATCCCGGGCGGGACTATTGAAAGAGACCCAGTACTTC. The V gene is TRBV20-1, the J gene TRBJ2-5, with 7 bases matching TRBD2. V shed 2 bases and J 3 bases; nucleotides not matched to a gene: 12. CDR1 DFQATT and CDR2 SNEGSKA come from the germline V gene (reference sequence). The CDR3 is made up of 16 amino acids.

This chain's CDR3 is CASRSGGSSYNEQFF. CDR3 DNA sequence: TGTGCCAGCAGGAGCGGGGGGAGCTCCTACAATGAGCAGTTCTTC. This chain links TRBV12-3 or TRBV12-4 with TRBJ2-1, with 9 bases identical to TRBD2. The CDR3 length is 15 residues. V lost 6 bases, J lost 0 bases, and 3 bases stayed unmatched.

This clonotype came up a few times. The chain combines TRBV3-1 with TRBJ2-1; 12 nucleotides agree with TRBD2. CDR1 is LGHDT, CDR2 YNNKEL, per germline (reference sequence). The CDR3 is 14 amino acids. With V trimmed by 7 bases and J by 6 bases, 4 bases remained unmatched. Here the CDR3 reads CASTTSGGLNEQFF. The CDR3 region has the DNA TGTGCCAGCACGACTAGCGGGGGTCTCAATGAGCAGTTCTTC.

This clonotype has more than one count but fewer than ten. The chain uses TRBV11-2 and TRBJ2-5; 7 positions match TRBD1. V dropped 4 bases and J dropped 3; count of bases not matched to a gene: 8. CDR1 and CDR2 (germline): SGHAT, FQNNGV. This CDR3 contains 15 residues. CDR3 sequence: CASSSWGQSEETQYF. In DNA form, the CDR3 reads TGTGCCAGCAGCTCCTGGGGACAGTCCGAAGAGACCCAGTACTTC.

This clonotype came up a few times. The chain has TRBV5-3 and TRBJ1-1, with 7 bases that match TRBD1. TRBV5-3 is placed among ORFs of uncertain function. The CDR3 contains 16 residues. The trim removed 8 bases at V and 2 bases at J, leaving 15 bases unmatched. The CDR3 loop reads CASRGTDEEFNTEAFF. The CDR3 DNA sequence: TGTGCCAGCAGAGGGACAGACGAGGAATTTAACACTGAAGCTTTCTTT.

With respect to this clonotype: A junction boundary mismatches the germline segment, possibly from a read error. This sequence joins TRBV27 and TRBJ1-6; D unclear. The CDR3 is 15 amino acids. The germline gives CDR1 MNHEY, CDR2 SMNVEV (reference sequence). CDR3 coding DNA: TGTGTCAGCAGTCCCACCCGGGTCTCCCTGAGAACCCTCCACTTT. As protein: CVSSPTRVSLRTLHF.

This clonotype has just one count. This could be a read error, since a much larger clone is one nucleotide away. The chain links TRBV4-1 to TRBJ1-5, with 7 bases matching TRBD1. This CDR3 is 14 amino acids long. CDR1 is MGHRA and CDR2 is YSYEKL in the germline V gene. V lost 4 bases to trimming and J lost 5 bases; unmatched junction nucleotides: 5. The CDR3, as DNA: TGCGCCAGCAGCCCAGAGGGGGCGGATCAGCCCCAGCATTTT. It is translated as CASSPEGADQPQHF.

CDR3 sequence: CASSESGTGMNEQYV. The CDR3 DNA sequence: TGTGCCAGCAGTGAATCCGGGACAGGGATGAACGAGCAGTACGTC. The chain uses TRBV25-1 and TRBJ2-7; 9 bases are a match to TRBD1. The V and J ends lost 1 base and 5 bases, in that order; junction bases with no gene match: 6. Looked up from germline, CDR1 is MGHDK and CDR2 is SYGVNS. CDR3 length: 15 residues.

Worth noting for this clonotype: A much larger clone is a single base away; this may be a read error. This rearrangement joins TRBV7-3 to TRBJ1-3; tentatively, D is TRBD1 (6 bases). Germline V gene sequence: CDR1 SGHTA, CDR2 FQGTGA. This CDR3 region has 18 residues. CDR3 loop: CTSSLTPVWDNSGNTIYF. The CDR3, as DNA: TGTACCAGCAGCTTAACCCCGGTATGGGACAACTCTGGAAACACCATATATTTT.

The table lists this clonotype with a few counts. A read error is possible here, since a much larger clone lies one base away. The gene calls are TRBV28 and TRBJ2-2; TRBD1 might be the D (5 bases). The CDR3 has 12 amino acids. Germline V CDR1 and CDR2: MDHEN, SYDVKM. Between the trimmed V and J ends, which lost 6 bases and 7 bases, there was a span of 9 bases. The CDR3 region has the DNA TGTGCCAGCAGATTAGGGGTCGGGGAGCTGTTTTTT. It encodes CASRLGVGELFF. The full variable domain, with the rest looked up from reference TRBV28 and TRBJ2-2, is DVKVTQSSRYLVKRTGEKVFLECVQDMDHENMFWYRQDPGLGLRLIYFSYDVKMKEKGDIPEGYSVSREKKERFSLILESASTNQTSMYLCASRLGVGELFFGEGSRLTVL.

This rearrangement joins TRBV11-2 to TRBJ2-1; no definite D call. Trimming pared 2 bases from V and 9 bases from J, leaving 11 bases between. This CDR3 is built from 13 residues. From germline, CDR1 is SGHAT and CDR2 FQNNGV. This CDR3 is CASSLISVGEQFF. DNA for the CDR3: TGTGCCAGCAGCTTAATAAGCGTTGGTGAGCAGTTCTTC.

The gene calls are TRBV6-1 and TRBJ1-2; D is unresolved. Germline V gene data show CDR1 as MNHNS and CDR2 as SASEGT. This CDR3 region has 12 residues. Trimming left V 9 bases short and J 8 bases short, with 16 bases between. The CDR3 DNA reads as TGTGCCAGAGGACGGATCGAGGGCGGCTACACCTTC. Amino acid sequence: CARGRIEGGYTF.

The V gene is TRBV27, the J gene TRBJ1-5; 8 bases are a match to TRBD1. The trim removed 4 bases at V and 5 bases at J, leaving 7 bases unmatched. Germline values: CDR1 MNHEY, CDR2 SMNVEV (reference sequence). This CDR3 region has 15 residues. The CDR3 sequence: CASSSSRRGHQPQHF. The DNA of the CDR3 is TGTGCCAGCAGTTCATCCCGCAGGGGGCATCAGCCCCAGCATTTT.

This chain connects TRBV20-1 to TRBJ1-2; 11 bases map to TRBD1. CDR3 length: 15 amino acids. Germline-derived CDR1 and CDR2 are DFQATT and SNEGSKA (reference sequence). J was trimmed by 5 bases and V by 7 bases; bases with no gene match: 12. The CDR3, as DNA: TGCAGTGTTGAGCTACCGGGACAGGGGGTATATGGCTACACCTTC. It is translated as CSVELPGQGVYGYTF.

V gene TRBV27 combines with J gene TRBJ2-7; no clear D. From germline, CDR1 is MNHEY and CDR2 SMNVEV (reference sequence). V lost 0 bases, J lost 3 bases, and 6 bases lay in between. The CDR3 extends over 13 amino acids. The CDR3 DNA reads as TGTGCCAGCAGTTTATCGGCGTACTACGAGCAGTACTTC. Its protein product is CASSLSAYYEQYF.

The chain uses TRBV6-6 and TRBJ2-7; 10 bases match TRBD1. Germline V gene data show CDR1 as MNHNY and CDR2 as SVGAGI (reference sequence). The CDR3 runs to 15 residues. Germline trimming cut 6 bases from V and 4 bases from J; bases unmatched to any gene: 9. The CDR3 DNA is TGTGCCAGCAGGGCCCCGGGACAGGGGTTTTACGAGCAGTACTTC. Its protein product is CASRAPGQGFYEQYF.

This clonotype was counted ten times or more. In DNA, the CDR3 is TGTGCCAGCAGCTTAGTATGGGACAGGGGGACTGGAAACACCATATATTTT. It encodes CASSLVWDRGTGNTIYF. The chain has TRBV7-2 and TRBJ1-3; 11 nucleotides align to TRBD1. The CDR3 has 17 amino acids. After removal of 1 base from V and 2 bases from J, the junction contained 4 bases not matched to a gene. CDR1 is SGHTA, CDR2 FQGNSA, per germline.

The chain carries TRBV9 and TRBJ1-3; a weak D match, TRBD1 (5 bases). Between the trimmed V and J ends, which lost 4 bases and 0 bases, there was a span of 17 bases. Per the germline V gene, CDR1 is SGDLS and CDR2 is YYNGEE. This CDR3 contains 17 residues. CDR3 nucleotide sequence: TGTGCCAGCAGCTATCCAGGGACGGGTTTCTCTGGAAACACCATATATTTT. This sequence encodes CASSYPGTGFSGNTIYF.

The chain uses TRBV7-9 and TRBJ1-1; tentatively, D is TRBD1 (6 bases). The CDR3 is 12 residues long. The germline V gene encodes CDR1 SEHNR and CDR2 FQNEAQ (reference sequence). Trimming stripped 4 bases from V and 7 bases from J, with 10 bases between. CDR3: CASSSRTVEAFF. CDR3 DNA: TGTGCCAGCAGCTCCCGGACAGTTGAAGCTTTCTTT. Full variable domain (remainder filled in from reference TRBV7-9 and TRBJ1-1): DTGVSQNPRHKITKRGQNVTFRCDPISEHNRLYWYRQTLGQGPEFLTYFQNEAQLEKSRLLSDRFSAERPKGSFSTLEIQRTEQGDSAMYLCASSSRTVEAFFGQGTRLTVV.

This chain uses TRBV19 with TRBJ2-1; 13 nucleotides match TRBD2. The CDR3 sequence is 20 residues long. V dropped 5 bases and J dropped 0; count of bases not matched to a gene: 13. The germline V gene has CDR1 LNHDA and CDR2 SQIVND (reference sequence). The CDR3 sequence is CASSPIIRTSGGSSYNEQFF. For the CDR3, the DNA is TGTGCCAGTAGTCCCATAATTCGGACTAGCGGGGGAAGCTCCTACAATGAGCAGTTCTTC.

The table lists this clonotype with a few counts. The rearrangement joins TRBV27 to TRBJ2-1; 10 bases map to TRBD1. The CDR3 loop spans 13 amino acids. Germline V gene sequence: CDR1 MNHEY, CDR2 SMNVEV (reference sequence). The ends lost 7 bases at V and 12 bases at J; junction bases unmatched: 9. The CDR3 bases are TGTGCCAGCAAACCCGGGACAGGGGACGCGCAGTTCTTC. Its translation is CASKPGTGDAQFF.

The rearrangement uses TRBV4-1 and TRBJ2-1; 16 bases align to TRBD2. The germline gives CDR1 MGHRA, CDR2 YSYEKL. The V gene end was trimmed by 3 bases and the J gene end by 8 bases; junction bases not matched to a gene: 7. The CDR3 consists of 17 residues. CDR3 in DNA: TGCGCCAGCAGCCACCCGGGACTAGCGGGGGGGAAGGATGAGCAGTTCTTC. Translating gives CASSHPGLAGGKDEQFF.

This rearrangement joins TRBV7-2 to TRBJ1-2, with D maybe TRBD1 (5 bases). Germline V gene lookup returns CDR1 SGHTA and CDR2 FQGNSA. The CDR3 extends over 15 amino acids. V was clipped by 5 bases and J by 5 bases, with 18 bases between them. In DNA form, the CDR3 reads TGTGCCAGCAGCCTCGAGGGGCAGACTCATTATGGCTACACCTTC. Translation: CASSLEGQTHYGYTF.

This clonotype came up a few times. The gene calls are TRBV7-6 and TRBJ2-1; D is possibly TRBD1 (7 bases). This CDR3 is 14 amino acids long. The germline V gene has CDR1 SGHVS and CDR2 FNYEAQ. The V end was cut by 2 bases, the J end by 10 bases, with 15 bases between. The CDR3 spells CASSLSRGRGEQFF. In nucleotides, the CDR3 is TGTGCCAGCAGCTTAAGTAGGGGGCGGGGAGAGCAGTTCTTC.